The text below deals with one T cell receptor (beta chain). Trimming took off 8 bases at V and 5 bases at J, with 18 bases between the two ends. CDR3 size: 14 residues. The germline V gene has CDR1 SNHLY and CDR2 FYNNEI. Clones were read by immunoSEQ multiplex PCR, and TCRdb kept only the in-frame ones, dropping some. The sample records some 30,000 clones, approximately 86% being singletons. The sample belongs to a study of chemoradiotherapy in HPV16-positive cancers. The receptor was derived from a human donor with HPV-associated anogenital cancer. Sample: blood, taken from a patient who underwent chemoradiotherapy. The chain recombines TRBV2 with TRBJ1-2; perhaps TRBD1 as D (6 bases). Written as DNA, the CDR3 is TGTGCCAGCGAGGGGGGCAGACGACTTTATGGCTACACCTTC. Amino acids: CASEGGRRLYGYTF.